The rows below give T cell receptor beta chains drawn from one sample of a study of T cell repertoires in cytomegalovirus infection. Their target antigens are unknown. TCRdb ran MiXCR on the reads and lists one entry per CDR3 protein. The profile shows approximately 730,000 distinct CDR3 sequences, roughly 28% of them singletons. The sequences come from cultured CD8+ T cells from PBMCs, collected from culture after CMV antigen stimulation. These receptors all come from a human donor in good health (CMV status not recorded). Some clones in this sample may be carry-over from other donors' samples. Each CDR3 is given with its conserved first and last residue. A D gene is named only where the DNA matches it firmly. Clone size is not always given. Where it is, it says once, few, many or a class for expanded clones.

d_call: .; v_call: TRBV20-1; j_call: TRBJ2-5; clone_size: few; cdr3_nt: TGCAGTGCCCCCAGGGGAAACCAAGAGACCCAGTACTTC; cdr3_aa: CSAPRGNQETQYF
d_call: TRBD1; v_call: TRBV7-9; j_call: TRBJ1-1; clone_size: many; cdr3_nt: TGTGCCAGCAGCAGTGACAGGGGGCGTGGAGCTTTCTTT; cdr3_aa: CASSSDRGRGAFF
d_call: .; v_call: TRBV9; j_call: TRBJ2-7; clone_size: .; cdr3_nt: TGTGCCAGCAGCGTGGTTTTCTACGAGCAGTACTTC; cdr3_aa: CASSVVFYEQYF
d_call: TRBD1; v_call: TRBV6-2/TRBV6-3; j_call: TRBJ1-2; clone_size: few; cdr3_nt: TGTGCCAGCAGCCATCGACAGGGGTTTTATTATGGCTACACCTTC; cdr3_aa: CASSHRQGFYYGYTF
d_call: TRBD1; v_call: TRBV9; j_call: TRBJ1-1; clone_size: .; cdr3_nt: TGTGCCAGCAGCTCTGAGGGGGCATGGGGCACTGAAGCTTTCTTT; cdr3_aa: CASSSEGAWGTEAFF
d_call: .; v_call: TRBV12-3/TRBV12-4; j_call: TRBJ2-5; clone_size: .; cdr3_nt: TGTGCCAGCAGTTTTAGGACTCGAATGTACCAAGAGACCCAGTACTTC; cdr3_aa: CASSFRTRMYQETQYF
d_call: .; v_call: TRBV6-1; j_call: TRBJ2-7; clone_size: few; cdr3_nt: TGTGCCAGCACGGACAGAGTTTCCTACGAGCAGTACTTC; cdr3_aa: CASTDRVSYEQYF
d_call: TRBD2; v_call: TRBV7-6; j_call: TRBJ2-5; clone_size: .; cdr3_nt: TGTGCCAGCAGCTTAGTGCCCCCCGAGCTAGCGGGGGGGTACCAAGAGACCCAGTACTTC; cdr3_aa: CASSLVPPELAGGYQETQYF
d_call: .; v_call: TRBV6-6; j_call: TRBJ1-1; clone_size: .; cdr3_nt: TGTGCCAGCAGTTACTTGGGGGACACAGGCACTGAAGCTTTCTTT; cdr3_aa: CASSYLGDTGTEAFF
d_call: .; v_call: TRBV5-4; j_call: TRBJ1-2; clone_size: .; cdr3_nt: TGTGCCAGCAGCTTGGCTCAGGAGACCCACTATGGCTACACCTTC; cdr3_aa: CASSLAQETHYGYTF
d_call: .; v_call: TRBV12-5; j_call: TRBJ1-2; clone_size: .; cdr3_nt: TGTGCTAGTGGTTTGGGACCGACTGTGGGCTATGGCTACACCTTC; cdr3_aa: CASGLGPTVGYGYTF
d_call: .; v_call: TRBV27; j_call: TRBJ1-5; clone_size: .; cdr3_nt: TGTGCCAGCAGCCTTGGGGTGGTCGGGGTGGATCAGCCCCAGCATTTT; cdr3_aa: CASSLGVVGVDQPQHF
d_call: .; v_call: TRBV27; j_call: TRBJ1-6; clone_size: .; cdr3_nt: TGTGCCAGCAGTCTCTACAGTACCTCCTATAATTCACCCCTCCACTTT; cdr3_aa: CASSLYSTSYNSPLHF
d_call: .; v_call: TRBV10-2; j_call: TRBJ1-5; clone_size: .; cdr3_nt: TGCGCCAGCAGTGGTGGACAGTTCCATCAGCCCCAGCATTTT; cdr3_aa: CASSGGQFHQPQHF
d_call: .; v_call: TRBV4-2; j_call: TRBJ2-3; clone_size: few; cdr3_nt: TGTGCCAGCAGCCAAGACGCCTATACGCAGTATTTT; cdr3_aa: CASSQDAYTQYF
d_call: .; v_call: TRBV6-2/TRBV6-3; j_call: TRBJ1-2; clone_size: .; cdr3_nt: TGTGCCAGCAGTTACGGGGGTTCGTCCGGCTACACCTTC; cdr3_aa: CASSYGGSSGYTF
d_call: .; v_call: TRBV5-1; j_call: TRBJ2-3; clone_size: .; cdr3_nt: TGCGCCAGCAGCTTTCGGAGGGGGACAGATACGCAGTATTTT; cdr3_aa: CASSFRRGTDTQYF
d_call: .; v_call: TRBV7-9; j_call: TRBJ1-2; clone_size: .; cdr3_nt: TGTGCCAGCAGTCAACCGCCGGGGGGAGGCTACACCTTC; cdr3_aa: CASSQPPGGGYTF
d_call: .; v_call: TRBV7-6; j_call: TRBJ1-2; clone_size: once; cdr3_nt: TGTGCCAGCAGCTCATTGGTGGTAGGGCGGCAGGAGACAGCGAACTATGGCTACACCTTC; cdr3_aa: CASSSLVVGRQETANYGYTF
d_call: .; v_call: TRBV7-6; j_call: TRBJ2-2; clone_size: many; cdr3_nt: TGTGCCAGCAGCCCACGGGGGTCATCCGGGGAGCTGTTTTTT; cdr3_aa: CASSPRGSSGELFF
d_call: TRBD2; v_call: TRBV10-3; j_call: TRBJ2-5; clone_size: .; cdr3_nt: TGTGCCATCAGCTTTACTAGCGGGGGCCCCCAAACCCAGTACTTC; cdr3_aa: CAISFTSGGPQTQYF
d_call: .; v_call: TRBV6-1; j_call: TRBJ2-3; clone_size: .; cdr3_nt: TGTGCTACCCGCGGAGCTGATACGCAGTATTTT; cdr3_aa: CATRGADTQYF
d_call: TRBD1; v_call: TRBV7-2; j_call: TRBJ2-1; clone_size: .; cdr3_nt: TGTGCCAGCAGCTTTCCGAAGACAGGGGGCAAGGATGAGCAGTTCTTC; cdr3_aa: CASSFPKTGGKDEQFF
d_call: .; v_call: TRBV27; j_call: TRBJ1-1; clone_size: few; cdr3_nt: TGTGCCAGCAGTTTTCTGGGGGGTCGCGGAACTGAAGCTTTCTTT; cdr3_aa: CASSFLGGRGTEAFF
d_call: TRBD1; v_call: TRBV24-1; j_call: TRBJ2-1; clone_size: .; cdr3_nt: TGTGCCACCAGTATAAGGTCCCTGGACAGGGTAAATGAGCAGTTCTTC; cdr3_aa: CATSIRSLDRVNEQFF
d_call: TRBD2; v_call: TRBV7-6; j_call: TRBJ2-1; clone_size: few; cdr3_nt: TGTGCTAGCAGCTGGGCTAGCGGGGGTTATGAGCAGTTCTTC; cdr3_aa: CASSWASGGYEQFF
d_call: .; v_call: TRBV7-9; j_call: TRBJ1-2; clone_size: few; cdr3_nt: TGTGCCAGCAGCTTAGGCCGGGAAAACTATGGCTACACCTTC; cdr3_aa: CASSLGRENYGYTF
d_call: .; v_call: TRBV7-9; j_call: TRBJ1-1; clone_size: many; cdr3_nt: TGTGCCAGCAGTTCTGTTACGACAGCCTGGAACACTGAAGCTTTCTTT; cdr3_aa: CASSSVTTAWNTEAFF
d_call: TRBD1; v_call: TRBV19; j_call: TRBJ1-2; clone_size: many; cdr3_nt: TGTGCCAGTAGCCCGGGACAGGTGACCCTCGGCTATGGCTACACCTTC; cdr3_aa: CASSPGQVTLGYGYTF
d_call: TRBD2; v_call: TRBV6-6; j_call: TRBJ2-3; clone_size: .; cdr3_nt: TGTGCCAGCACCAAGTCTCGGGGGGGCACAGATACGCAGTATTTT; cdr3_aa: CASTKSRGGTDTQYF
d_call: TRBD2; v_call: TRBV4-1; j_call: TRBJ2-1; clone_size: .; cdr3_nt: TGCGCCAGCAGCCAAGCCGCTAGCGGGGGCAATGAGCAGTTCTTC; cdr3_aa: CASSQAASGGNEQFF
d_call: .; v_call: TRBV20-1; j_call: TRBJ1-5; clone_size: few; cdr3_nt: TGCAGTGCTAGATATGGACCTAATAGCAATCAGCCCCAGCATTTT; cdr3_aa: CSARYGPNSNQPQHF